This TCR beta chain was recovered during a study of glioma-infiltrating T cells. Germline CDR1 SGHAT, CDR2 FQNNGV. The CDR3 totals 12 residues. Trimming left V 9 bases short and J 5 bases short, with 14 bases between. TCR alpha and beta CDR3 regions were amplified from RNA using iRepertoire nested multiplex PCR. For one-step reverse transcription and amplification, about 90-450 ng of tissue mRNA or PBMC total RNA was used. TCRdb reanalysed the multiplex PCR reads using MiXCR and keeps one entry per CDR3 protein. The table includes 93,000 or so distinct CDR3 sequences, about 30% detected once. Sequenced sample: glioma tissue, nonneoplastic brain tissue, or PBMCs (not recorded which). This chain links TRBV11-2 with TRBJ2-7; perhaps TRBD2 as D (5 bases). The sequence derives from a human donor with low-grade glioma or glioblastoma, undergoing nonglioma brain surgery, or in good health (not recorded which). The CDR3: CARRNAGDEQYF. CDR3 nucleotide sequence: TGTGCCAGGAGGAACGCCGGGGACGAGCAGTACTTC.